This T cell receptor beta chain derives from a study of blood T cells in healthy people across ages (dated by TCRdb to between 2014 and 2016). Regarding the research as a whole: In model experiments, template switching captured about one uniquely barcoded TCR beta cDNA molecule for every two T cells. The donors were divided into four age groups: young (average approximately 15 years), middle-aged (over 35), aged (about 62) and long-lived (about 84). For two donors (one aged 18 to 30 and one aged 80 or older), the study analyzed two additional independent replicas of 1 million unique cDNA reads from the same blood draw. Age-related changes in TCR beta repertoire diversity were measured in the study by deep sequencing normalized with unique cDNA molecular identifiers.

For this clonotype: No antigen is known for it. No quality values exist for individual bases; no much larger clone is one base distant.

The library came from 5' RACE. TCRdb names Illumina HiSeq 2500 as the instrument used. A second PCR of about 6 to 12 cycles was performed with a sample-barcoded 5' primer and a J-beta primer mix. A template-switch 5' adaptor carrying 12 random nucleotides introduced a unique molecular identifier onto each TCR beta cDNA molecule. Each sample yielded at least 3 million CDR3-containing paired-end reads. First-strand cDNA was synthesized from all RNA with the Mint cDNA synthesis kit, primed by a TRBC-specific oligonucleotide. Following uracil-DNA glycosylase treatment, a first 18-cycle PCR with universal primers M1SS and BC2_uni_R was performed on all cDNA. As for how the authors treated the data: Each sample was normalized by randomly selecting 1 million high-quality reads, each carrying a distinct molecular identifier. Instead of being binned into consensus sequences, reads with shared molecular identifiers were discarded. MiTCR, set to a Q25 quality threshold and the strictest error-elimination algorithm, was used for CDR3 identification, clonotype clustering and error correction. Lower-bound total TCR beta diversity was estimated with a nonparametric unseen species model using Euler transformation. Using fastp trimming at Q25 and MiXCR clonotype assembly, TCRdb reanalyzed the public sequencing data and kept in-frame beta chains. Merged by CDR3 protein, the rows form single entries marked with the most common genes and DNA. TCRdb, rather than the study authors, made the V and J calls. The sample includes around 990,000 distinct CDR3 sequences, with approximately 25% observed a single time. The ten largest clones take up less than 0.75% of the sample.

The roughly 39 donors, aged about 6 to 100 years, were systemically healthy Caucasian individuals from Russia. Around 10 milliliters of peripheral blood were collected from each donor into EDTA-treated Vacutainer tubes. Ficoll-Paque density-gradient centrifugation was used to isolate PBMCs, with at least 6 million per sample. Total RNA was extracted from PBMCs with Trizol reagent, with at least 6 micrograms obtained per sample. For every donor, flow cytometry on a PBMC aliquot measured the percentage of naive CD45RAhigh/CD27high T cells. Broad study findings and their caveats: The long-lived group showed more naive CD4+ T cells, fewer expanded clones and increased TCR diversity than the aged group, suggesting age selection. The percentage of naive T cells measured by flow cytometry correlated strongly with observed TCR beta diversity. Estimates of total diversity based on one million sequenced T cells were considered lower bounds and underestimates. Because the CMV infection status of the donors was unknown, age-related changes in expanded clonotypes may potentially have been confounded. Because profiling used bulk unsorted PBMCs, naive and antigen-experienced compartments could not be compared conclusively. As age increased, observed TCR beta diversity per million T cells dropped in a roughly linear way, and a significant reduction was already evident by age about 40.

CDR3 length: 13 amino acids, cysteine to phenylalanine. Only the CDR3 part of the read is kept: 39 bases, read in frame from the first base. CDR1 DFQATT and CDR2 SNEGSKA were looked up in the germline V gene (reference sequence). Deletion took 5 bases off V and 4 bases off J, with a span of 9 bases between the germline ends. This sample was also put to use in a study of T cells of mothers and their children. Per the second study: Donors were nine systemically healthy Caucasian individuals: three mothers and their six children. cDNA synthesis used all of the extracted RNA, with roughly 1.6 ug of RNA in each 15 ul reaction. In the second PCR, the M1S primer introduced both the sample barcodes and 2-4 random nucleotides. Over 8 million TCR beta CDR3 reads came from each mother, compared with around 3 million reads from each child. Thymic selection similarly shapes TCR recombination output in related and unrelated pairs, with minor effect from inherited differences. Normalized repertoire overlap was always slightly but never significantly higher in related than unrelated mother-child pairs. No persistent microchimeric T cell clones were detected, at a sensitivity of around 97 clones per million clonotypes. In the study, deep NGS was used to compare the TCR beta repertoires of mothers and children, and features distinguishing related mother-child pairs from unrelated individuals were sought. On average, the children were about 10 +/- 4 years old, while the mothers were roughly 40 +/- 4 years old. After adapter ligation was performed with NEBNext reagents, the libraries were sequenced on an Illumina HiSeq 2000 with 100+100 nt paired-end reads. To avoid cross-contamination, the mother libraries and the child libraries were prepared a month apart and sequenced in separate runs. Between about 500,000 and 2,100,000 distinct TCR beta clonotypes were identified per donor. Naive TCR beta clonotypes were estimated from low-frequency clonotypes matched to each donor's FACS-determined naive share, without sorting.

The V and J genes are TRBV20-1 and TRBJ2-6; a confident D gene designation cannot be given. This receptor was identified in a girl aged 2-10 years in good health. Sequenced material: blood. The nucleotides are TGCAGTGCTCCATGGCCCGGGGCCAACGTCCTGACTTTC. This encodes CSAPWPGANVLTF.